The 21 T cell receptor beta chains given below trace back to one sample, sequenced in a study of blood T cell repertoires in COVID-19. Some clones are missing from TCRdb's copy, which holds only in-frame ones; the method was immunoSEQ multiplex PCR. The table shows some 390,000 clones, with over 75% occurring only once. The sample comprised peripheral blood. All receptors come from a woman in her 40s with COVID-19, enrolled during active disease.

V usage is TRBV3-1 (or the pseudogene TRBV3-2) and J usage is TRBJ2-2, with D uncertain. V was pared by 3 bases and J by 6 bases, with 5 bases between. This CDR3 region has 12 residues. CDR1 is LGHDT and CDR2 is YNNKEL in the germline V gene (reference sequence). The CDR3 coding sequence is TGTGCCAGCAGCCATTTCTCCGGGGAGCTGTTTTTT. It codes for CASSHFSGELFF.

The chain carries TRBV4-1 and TRBJ1-3; D call uncertain. CDR1 and CDR2 (germline): MGHRA, YSYEKL. V lost 0 bases, J lost 4 bases, and 10 bases lay in between. The CDR3 has 15 amino acids. CDR3 nucleotides: TGCGCCAGCAGCCAAGAACTACCGGGAGGAAACACCATATATTTT. Translation: CASSQELPGGNTIYF.

V and J are TRBV9 and TRBJ1-3; D remains unclear. Germline V gives CDR1 SGDLS, CDR2 YYNGEE. The CDR3 sequence is 14 residues long. Trimming took 1 base from V and 2 from J, leaving 7 bases between them. CDR3 sequence (DNA): TGTGCCAGCAGCGTAACTCATCCTGGAAACACCATATATTTT. This gives the protein CASSVTHPGNTIYF. Variable domain in full (rest from reference TRBV9 and TRBJ1-3): DSGVTQTPKHLITATGQRVTLRCSPRSGDLSVYWYQQSLDQGLQFLIQYYNGEERAKGNILERFSAQQFPDLHSELNLSSLELGDSALYFCASSVTHPGNTIYFGEGSWLTVV.

J is TRBJ2-3 and V is TRBV21-1; the table's D call, TRBD2, was not checked against the DNA. TRBV21-1 is noted as a pseudogene. The CDR3 runs to 13 residues. CDR3 loop: CASSLFPSDTQYF. CDR3 in DNA: TGTGCCAGCAGCCTTTTCCCCTCCGATACGCAGTATTTT.

Turning to this clone: The same CDR3 also results from other DNA sequences found in this sample. This rearrangement joins TRBV27 to TRBJ1-1; TRBD1 might be the D (5 bases). Germline V lookup: CDR1 MNHEY, CDR2 SMNVEV (reference sequence). V lost 6 bases and J 3 bases, leaving 8 bases between the germline ends. The CDR3 consists of 12 residues. The CDR3 nucleotides are TGTGCCAGCAGAGGGGTTTACACTGAAGCTTTCTTT. The encoded protein is CASRGVYTEAFF.

V is TRBV7-2 and J is TRBJ2-1, with 7 bases lining up with TRBD1. Germline V gene lookup returns CDR1 SGHTA and CDR2 FQGNSA. The CDR3 covers 14 residues. V shed 5 bases and J 2 bases; nucleotides not matched to a gene: 3. CDR3 bases: TGTGCCAGCAGCCAAGGGACAGCCTACAATGAGCAGTTCTTC. Protein product: CASSQGTAYNEQFF.

The chain employs TRBV9 and TRBJ1-2; 10 bases are shared with TRBD1. The germline CDR1 and CDR2 sequences are SGDLS and YYNGEE. CDR3 length: 18 amino acids. After removal of 4 bases from V and 1 base from J, the junction contained 13 bases not matched to a gene. The CDR3 region is CASSPPPGQGTVNYGYTF. CDR3 bases: TGTGCCAGCAGCCCCCCACCGGGACAGGGGACTGTTAACTATGGCTACACCTTC.

The chain links TRBV15 to TRBJ2-7; D might be TRBD2 (5 bases). Per the germline V gene, CDR1 is LNHNV and CDR2 is YYDKDF (reference sequence). Deletions cut 1 base from V and 4 bases from J, with 8 bases between. The CDR3 runs 13 residues. The CDR3 sequence is CATSRATGYEQYF. CDR3 DNA: TGTGCCACCAGCAGAGCGACGGGGTACGAGCAGTACTTC.

The chain couples TRBV9 to TRBJ2-3; 10 nucleotides agree with TRBD2. There are 16 residues in the CDR3. V trimming: 4 bases; J trimming: 0 bases; junction bases outside the gene matches: 5. The germline CDR1 and CDR2 sequences are SGDLS and YYNGEE. The CDR3, as DNA: TGTGCCAGCAGCCTAGGACTAGCGGCTAGCACAGATACGCAGTATTTT. It encodes CASSLGLAASTDTQYF.

The CDR3 protein is CASSGRQLNTEAFF. DNA for the CDR3: TGCGCCAGCAGTGGAAGACAGCTGAACACTGAAGCTTTCTTT. This chain links TRBV10-1 with TRBJ1-1, with a tentative D call TRBD1 (5 bases). Trimming removed 4 bases at V and 0 bases at J, with 9 bases between. The CDR3 consists of 14 residues. Per germline, CDR1 WNHNN and CDR2 SYGVQD (reference sequence).

The CDR3 protein is CASSRGLGQGLNYGYTF. The DNA of the CDR3 is TGTGCCAGCAGCCGGGGCCTCGGACAGGGCCTTAACTATGGCTACACCTTC. The chain uses TRBV4-2 and TRBJ1-2, with TRBD1 identical over 8 bases. Germline lookup yields CDR1 LGHNA and CDR2 YNFKEQ. This CDR3 region has 17 residues. The V gene end was trimmed by 4 bases and the J gene end by 1 base; junction bases not matched to a gene: 11.

This clone was observed a handful of times. V and J are TRBV5-1 and TRBJ1-2, with a possible D match to TRBD1 (6 bases). The CDR3 sequence is 14 residues long. Per germline, CDR1 SGHRS and CDR2 YFSETQ. Deletions cut 0 bases from V and 9 bases from J, with 15 bases between. The CDR3, as DNA: TGCGCCAGCAGCTTGGCCGGCGCCACAGGGAGCTACACCTTC. Translated: CASSLAGATGSYTF.

The rearrangement joins TRBV5-4 to TRBJ2-2; perhaps TRBD2 as D (6 bases). The CDR3 consists of 15 residues. Germline-derived CDR1 and CDR2 are SGHNT and YYREEE (reference sequence). V lost 4 bases and J 0 bases, leaving 10 bases between the germline ends. The CDR3 DNA sequence: TGTGCCAGCAGCCCGGGGGTTTCGAACACCGGGGAGCTGTTTTTT. This encodes CASSPGVSNTGELFF.

The chain carries TRBV5-4 and TRBJ2-7, with 9 bases fitting TRBD2. Germline CDR1 reads SGHNT; CDR2 reads YYREEE (reference sequence). J was trimmed by 7 bases and V by 0 bases; bases with no gene match: 11. This CDR3 contains 16 residues. CDR3 coding DNA: TGTGCCAGCAGCTTGGCCTCGAGCGGGAGGATGGGGGAGCAGTACTTC. It encodes CASSLASSGRMGEQYF.

This clone was observed a few times. The chain carries TRBV6-1 and TRBJ1-1; TRBD1 aligns across 8 bases. Germline CDR1 MNHNS, CDR2 SASEGT. V lost 6 bases, J lost 8 bases, and 20 bases stayed unmatched. The CDR3 extends over 17 amino acids. CDR3: CASSESKGRQGASEAFF. In DNA, the CDR3 is TGTGCCAGCAGCGAATCAAAGGGTCGTCAGGGGGCTTCCGAAGCTTTCTTT.

This chain connects TRBV4-3 to TRBJ2-1; the D gene is possibly TRBD1 (5 bases). Germline V gives CDR1 LGHNA, CDR2 YSLEER. Between the trimmed V and J ends, which lost 0 bases and 0 bases, there was a span of 12 bases. The CDR3 has 17 residues. For the CDR3, the DNA is TGCGCCAGCAGCCAAGATCAAGGGGCTAGCTCCTACAATGAGCAGTTCTTC. Protein: CASSQDQGASSYNEQFF.

This clone was counted only a few times. This chain uses TRBV7-8 with TRBJ1-6; weak D call: TRBD1 (6 bases). Germline CDR1 SGHVS, CDR2 FQNEAQ. This CDR3 is 15 amino acids long. V lost 5 bases, J lost 2 bases, and 10 bases lay in between. CDR3 sequence reads: CASSAAGAYNSPLHF. CDR3 coding DNA: TGTGCCAGCAGCGCGGCAGGGGCCTATAATTCACCCCTCCACTTT.

V usage is TRBV15 and J usage is TRBJ1-2; tentative D call: TRBD1 (5 bases). Trimming cost V 0 bases and J 4 bases, with 9 bases left between them. Germline CDR1 is LNHNV and CDR2 is YYDKDF (reference sequence). The CDR3 totals 14 residues. Here the CDR3 reads CATSRDTGVYGYTF. The CDR3 DNA is TGTGCCACCAGCAGAGATACGGGGGTCTATGGCTACACCTTC.

The CDR3 coding sequence is TGCGCCAGCAGCTCTAAGACTAGCGGGAGGGCCGGTGAGCAGTTCTTC. Translation: CASSSKTSGRAGEQFF. The chain combines TRBV5-1 with TRBJ2-1; 14 bases align to TRBD2. This CDR3 is 16 amino acids long. Germline V gene data show CDR1 as SGHRS and CDR2 as YFSETQ. The V and J ends lost 3 bases and 9 bases, in that order; junction bases with no gene match: 8.

On this clone: Other DNA variants within this sample encode the same CDR3. The chain combines TRBV7-9 with TRBJ1-1; 8 bases are shared with TRBD1. V lost 5 bases and J lost 1; bases outside the gene matches: 3. The length of the CDR3 is 14 residues. Germline values: CDR1 SEHNR, CDR2 FQNEAQ (reference sequence). Written as DNA, the CDR3 is TGTGCCAGCAGCCTTGGACAGGGGAACACTGAAGCTTTCTTT. It codes for CASSLGQGNTEAFF. Full variable domain (rest looked up from reference TRBV7-9 and TRBJ1-1): DTGVSQNPRHKITKRGQNVTFRCDPISEHNRLYWYRQTLGQGPEFLTYFQNEAQLEKSRLLSDRFSAERPKGSFSTLEIQRTEQGDSAMYLCASSLGQGNTEAFFGQGTRLTVV.

J is TRBJ2-7 and V is TRBV30, with 10 bases lining up with TRBD1. Looked up from germline, CDR1 is GTSNPN and CDR2 is SVGIG (reference sequence). The CDR3 spans 16 residues. With 4 bases clipped from V and 2 bases from J, the junction kept 11 bases outside the gene matches. DNA of the CDR3: TGTGCCTGGAATCTCCCGACAGGGGGCCCGCCCTACGAGCAGTACTTC. As protein: CAWNLPTGGPPYEQYF.